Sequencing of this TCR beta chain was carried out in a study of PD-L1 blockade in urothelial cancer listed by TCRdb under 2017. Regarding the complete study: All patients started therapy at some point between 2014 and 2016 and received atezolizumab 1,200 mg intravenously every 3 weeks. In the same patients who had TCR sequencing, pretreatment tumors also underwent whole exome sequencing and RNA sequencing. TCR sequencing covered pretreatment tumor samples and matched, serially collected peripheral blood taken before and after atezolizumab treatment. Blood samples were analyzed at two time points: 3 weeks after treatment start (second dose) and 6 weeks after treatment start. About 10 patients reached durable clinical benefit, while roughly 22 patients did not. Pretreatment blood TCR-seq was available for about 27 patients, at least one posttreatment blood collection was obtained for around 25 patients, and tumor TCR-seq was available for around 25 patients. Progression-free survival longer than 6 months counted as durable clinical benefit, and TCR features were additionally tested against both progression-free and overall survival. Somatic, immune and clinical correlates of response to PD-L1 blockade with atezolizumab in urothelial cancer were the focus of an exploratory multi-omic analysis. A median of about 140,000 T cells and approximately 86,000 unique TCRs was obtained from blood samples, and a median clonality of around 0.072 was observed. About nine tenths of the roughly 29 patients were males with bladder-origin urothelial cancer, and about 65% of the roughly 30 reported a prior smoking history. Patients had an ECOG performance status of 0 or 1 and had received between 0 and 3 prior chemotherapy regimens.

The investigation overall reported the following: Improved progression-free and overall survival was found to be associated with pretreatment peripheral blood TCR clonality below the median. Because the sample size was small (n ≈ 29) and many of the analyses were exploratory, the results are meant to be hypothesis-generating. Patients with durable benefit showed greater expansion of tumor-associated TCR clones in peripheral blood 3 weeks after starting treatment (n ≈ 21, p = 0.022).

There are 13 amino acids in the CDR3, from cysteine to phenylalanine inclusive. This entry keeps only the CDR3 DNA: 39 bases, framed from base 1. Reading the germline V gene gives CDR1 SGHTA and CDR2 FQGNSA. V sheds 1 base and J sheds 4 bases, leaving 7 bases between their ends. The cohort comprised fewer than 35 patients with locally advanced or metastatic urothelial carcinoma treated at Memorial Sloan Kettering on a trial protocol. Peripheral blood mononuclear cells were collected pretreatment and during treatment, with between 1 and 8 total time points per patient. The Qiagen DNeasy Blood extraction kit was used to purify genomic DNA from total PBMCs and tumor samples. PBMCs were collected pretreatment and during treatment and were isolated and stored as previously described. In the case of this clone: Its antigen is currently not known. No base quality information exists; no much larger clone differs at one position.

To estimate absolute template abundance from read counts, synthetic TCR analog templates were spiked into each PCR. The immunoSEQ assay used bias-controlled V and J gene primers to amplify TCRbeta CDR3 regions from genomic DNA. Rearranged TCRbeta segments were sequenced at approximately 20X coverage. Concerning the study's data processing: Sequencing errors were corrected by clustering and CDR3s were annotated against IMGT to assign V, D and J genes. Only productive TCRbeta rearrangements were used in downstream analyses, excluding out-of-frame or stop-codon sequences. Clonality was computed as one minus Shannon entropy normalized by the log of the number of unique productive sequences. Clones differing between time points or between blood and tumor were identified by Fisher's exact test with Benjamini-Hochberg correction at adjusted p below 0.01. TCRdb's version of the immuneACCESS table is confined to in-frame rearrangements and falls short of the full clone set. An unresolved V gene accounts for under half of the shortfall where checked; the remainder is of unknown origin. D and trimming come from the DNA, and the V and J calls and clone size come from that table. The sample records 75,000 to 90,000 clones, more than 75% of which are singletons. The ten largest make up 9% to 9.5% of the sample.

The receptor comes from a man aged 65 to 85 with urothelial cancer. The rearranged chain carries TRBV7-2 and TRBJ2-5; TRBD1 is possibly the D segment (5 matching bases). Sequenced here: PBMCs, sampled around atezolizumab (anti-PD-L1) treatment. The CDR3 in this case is CASSLGQGETQYF. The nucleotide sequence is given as TGTGCCAGCAGCTTAGGGCAGGGAGAGACCCAGTACTTC.